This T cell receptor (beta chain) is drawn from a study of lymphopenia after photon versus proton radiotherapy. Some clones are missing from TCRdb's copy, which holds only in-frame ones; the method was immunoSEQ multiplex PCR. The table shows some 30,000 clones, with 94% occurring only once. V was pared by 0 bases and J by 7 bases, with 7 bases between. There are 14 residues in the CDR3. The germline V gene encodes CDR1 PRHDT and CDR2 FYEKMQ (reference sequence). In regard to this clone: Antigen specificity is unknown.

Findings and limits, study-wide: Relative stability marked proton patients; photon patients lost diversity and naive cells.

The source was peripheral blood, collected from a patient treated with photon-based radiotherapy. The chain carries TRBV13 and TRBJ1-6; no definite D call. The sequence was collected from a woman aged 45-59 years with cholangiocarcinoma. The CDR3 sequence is CASSLGQVNSPLHF. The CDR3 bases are TGTGCCAGCAGCTTAGGTCAGGTGAATTCACCCCTCCACTTT.